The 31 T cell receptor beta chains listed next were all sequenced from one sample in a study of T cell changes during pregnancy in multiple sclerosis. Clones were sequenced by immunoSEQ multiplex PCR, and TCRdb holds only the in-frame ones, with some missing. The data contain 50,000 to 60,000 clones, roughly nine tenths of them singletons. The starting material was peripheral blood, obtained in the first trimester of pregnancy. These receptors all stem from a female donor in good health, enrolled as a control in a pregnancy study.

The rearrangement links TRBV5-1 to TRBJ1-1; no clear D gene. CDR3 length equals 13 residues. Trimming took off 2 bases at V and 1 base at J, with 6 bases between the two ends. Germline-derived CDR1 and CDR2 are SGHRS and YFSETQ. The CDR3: CASSFTANTEAFF. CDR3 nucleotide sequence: TGCGCCAGCAGCTTTACAGCGAACACTGAAGCTTTCTTT.

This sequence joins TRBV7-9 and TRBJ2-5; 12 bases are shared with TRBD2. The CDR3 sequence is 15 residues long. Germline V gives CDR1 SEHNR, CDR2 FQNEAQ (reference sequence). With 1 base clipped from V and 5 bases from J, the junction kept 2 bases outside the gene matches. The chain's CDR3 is CASSLGTSGKETQYF. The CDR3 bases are TGTGCCAGCAGCTTAGGGACTAGCGGGAAGGAGACCCAGTACTTC.

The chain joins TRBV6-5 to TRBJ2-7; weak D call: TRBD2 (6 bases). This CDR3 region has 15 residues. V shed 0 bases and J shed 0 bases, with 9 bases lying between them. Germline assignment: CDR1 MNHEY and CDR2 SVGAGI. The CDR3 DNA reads TGTGCCAGCAGTTACTCGGCTAGCGACTCCTACGAGCAGTACTTC. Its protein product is CASSYSASDSYEQYF.

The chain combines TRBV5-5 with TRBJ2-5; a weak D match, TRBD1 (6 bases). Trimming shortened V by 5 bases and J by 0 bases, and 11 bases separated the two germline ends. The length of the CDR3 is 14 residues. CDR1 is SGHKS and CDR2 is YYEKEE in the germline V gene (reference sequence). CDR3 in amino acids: CASRYRAYQETQYF. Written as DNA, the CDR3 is TGTGCCAGCAGGTACAGGGCGTACCAAGAGACCCAGTACTTC.

CDR3 in amino acids: CASSLLGGTGGYEQYF. The CDR3 DNA follows: TGTGCCAGCAGTTTATTAGGGGGGACAGGGGGCTACGAGCAGTACTTC. This sequence joins TRBV28 and TRBJ2-7, with TRBD1 matching 11 bases. Losses at the gene ends were 1 base for V and 3 bases for J; bases not matched to a gene: 5. Germline lookup yields CDR1 MDHEN and CDR2 SYDVKM. This CDR3 has 16 amino acids.

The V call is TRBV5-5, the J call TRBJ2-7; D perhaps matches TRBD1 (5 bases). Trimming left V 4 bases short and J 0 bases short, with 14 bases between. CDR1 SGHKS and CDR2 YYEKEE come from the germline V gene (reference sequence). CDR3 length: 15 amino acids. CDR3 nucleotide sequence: TGTGCCAGCAGCGTGGGGCCCGCTAGCTCCTACGAGCAGTACTTC. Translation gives CASSVGPASSYEQYF. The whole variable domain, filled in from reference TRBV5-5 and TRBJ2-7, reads DAGVTQSPTHLIKTRGQQVTLRCSPISGHKSVSWYQQVLGQGPQFIFQYYEKEERGRGNFPDRFSARQFPNYSSELNVNALLLGDSALYLCASSVGPASSYEQYFGPGTRLTVT.

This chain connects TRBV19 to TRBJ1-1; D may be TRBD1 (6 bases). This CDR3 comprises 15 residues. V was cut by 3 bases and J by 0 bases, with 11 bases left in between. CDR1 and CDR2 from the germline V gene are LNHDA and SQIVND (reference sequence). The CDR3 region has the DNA TGTGCCAGTAGTATGGGACAAACCTTGAACACTGAAGCTTTCTTT. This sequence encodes CASSMGQTLNTEAFF.

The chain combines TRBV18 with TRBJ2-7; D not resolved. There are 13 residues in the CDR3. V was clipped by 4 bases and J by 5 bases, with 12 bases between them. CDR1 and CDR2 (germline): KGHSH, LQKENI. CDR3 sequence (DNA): TGTGCCAGCTCACAGTCAGGTCCGGACGAGCAGTACTTC. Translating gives CASSQSGPDEQYF.

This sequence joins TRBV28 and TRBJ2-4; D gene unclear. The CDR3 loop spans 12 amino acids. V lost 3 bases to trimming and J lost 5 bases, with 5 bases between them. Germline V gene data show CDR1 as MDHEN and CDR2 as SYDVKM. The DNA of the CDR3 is TGTGCCAGCAGTTTTGAGGAAAACATTCAGTACTTC. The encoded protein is CASSFEENIQYF.

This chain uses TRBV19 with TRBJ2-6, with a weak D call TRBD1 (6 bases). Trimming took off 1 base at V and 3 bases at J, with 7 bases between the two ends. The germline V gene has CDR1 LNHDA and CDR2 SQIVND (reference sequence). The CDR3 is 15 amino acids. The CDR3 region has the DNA TGTGCCAGTAGTATAGGGACAGTTGGGGCCAACGTCCTGACTTTC. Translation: CASSIGTVGANVLTF.

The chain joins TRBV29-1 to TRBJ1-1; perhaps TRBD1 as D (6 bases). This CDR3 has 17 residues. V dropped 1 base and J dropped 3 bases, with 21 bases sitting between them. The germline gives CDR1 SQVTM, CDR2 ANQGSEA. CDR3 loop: CSVEGVFGGARHTEAFF. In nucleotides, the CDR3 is TGCAGCGTTGAAGGGGTTTTTGGGGGCGCGAGGCACACTGAAGCTTTCTTT.

CDR3 sequence (DNA): TGCGCCAGCAGCTTGGGACTAGCGGCCCCGGCGGAGACCCAGTACTTC. This sequence encodes CASSLGLAAPAETQYF. The chain uses TRBV5-1 and TRBJ2-5; TRBD2 matches at 9 bases. Germline V CDR1 and CDR2: SGHRS, YFSETQ. The CDR3 runs to 16 residues. J lost 5 bases, V lost 0 bases, and 8 bases had no gene match.

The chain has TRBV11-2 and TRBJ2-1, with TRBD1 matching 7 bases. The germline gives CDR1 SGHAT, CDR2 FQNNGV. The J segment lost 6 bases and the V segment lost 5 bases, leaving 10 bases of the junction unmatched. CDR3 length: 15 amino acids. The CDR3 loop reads CASSREGAVGNEQFF. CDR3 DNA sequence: TGTGCCAGCAGCAGAGAGGGGGCCGTCGGCAATGAGCAGTTCTTC. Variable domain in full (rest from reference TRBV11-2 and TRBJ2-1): EAGVAQSPRYKIIEKRQSVAFWCNPISGHATLYWYQQILGQGPKLLIQFQNNGVVDDSQLPKDRFSAERLKGVDSTLKIQPAKLEDSAVYLCASSREGAVGNEQFFGPGTRLTVL.

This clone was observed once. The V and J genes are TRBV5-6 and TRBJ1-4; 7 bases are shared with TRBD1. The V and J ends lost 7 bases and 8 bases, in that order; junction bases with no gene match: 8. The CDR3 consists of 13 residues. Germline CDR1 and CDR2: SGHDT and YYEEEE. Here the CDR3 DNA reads TGTGCCAGCTACGACAGGGCGACAGAAAAACTGTTTTTT. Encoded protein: CASYDRATEKLFF.

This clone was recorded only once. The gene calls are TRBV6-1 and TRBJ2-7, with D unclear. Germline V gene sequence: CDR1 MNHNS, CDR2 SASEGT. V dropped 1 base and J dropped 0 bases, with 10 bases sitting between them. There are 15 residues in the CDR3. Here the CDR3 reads CASSEVVVSSYEQYF. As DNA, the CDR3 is TGTGCCAGCAGTGAAGTTGTGGTCAGCTCCTACGAGCAGTACTTC.

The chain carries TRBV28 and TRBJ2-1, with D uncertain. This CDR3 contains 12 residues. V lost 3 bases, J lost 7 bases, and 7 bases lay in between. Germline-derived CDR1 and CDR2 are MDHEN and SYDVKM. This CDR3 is CASSFPSNEQFF. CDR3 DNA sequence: TGTGCCAGCAGTTTCCCGTCGAATGAGCAGTTCTTC.

For the CDR3, the DNA is TGTGCCAGTACAGGGGCGTCCGGCTACGAGCAGTACTTC. Encoded protein: CASTGASGYEQYF. The rearrangement joins TRBV19 to TRBJ2-7, with a weak D call TRBD1 (6 bases). Trimming removed 7 bases from V and 3 bases from J, with 13 bases in between. This CDR3 is built from 13 residues. Germline V gene lookup returns CDR1 LNHDA and CDR2 SQIVND (reference sequence).

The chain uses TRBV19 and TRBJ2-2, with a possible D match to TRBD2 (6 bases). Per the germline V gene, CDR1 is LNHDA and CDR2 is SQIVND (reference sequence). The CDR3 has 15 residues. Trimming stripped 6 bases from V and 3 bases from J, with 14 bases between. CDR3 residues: CASREGGTYTGELFF. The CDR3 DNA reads TGTGCCAGTAGAGAGGGAGGTACTTACACCGGGGAGCTGTTTTTT.

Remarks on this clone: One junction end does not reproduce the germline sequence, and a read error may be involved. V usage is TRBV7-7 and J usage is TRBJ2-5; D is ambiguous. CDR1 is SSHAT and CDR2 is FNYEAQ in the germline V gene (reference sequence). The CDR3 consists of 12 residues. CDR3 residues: CASSSPGETQYF. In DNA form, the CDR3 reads TGTGCTAGCAGCTCGCCCGGGGAGACCCAGTACTTC.

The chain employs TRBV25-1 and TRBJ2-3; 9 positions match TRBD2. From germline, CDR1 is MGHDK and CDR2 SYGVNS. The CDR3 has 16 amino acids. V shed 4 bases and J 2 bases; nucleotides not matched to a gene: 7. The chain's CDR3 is CASSAGLAGNTDTQYF. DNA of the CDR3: TGTGCCAGCAGTGCCGGCCTAGCGGGAAACACAGATACGCAGTATTTT.

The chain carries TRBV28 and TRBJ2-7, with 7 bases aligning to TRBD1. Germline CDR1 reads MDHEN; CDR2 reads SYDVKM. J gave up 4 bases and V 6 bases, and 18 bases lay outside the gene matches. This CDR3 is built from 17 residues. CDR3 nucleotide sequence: TGTGCCAGCAGAGTGGGTGGGGGCGGGCAGGGGGTTTACGAGCAGTACTTC. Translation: CASRVGGGGQGVYEQYF.

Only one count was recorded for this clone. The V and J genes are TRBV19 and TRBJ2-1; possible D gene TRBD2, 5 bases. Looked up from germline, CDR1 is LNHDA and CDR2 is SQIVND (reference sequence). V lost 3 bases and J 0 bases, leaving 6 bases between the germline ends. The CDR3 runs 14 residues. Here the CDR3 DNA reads TGTGCCAGTAGTATGGGGAGCTCCTACAATGAGCAGTTCTTC. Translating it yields CASSMGSSYNEQFF.

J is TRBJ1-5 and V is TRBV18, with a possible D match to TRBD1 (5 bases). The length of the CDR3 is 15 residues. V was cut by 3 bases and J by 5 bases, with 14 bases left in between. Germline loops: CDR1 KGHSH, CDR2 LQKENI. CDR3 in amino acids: CASSPTVGGDQPQHF. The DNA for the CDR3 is TGTGCCAGCTCACCCACAGTTGGAGGGGATCAGCCCCAGCATTTT.

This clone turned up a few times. CDR3 protein: CASSVAVQSDEQFF. The CDR3 region has the DNA TGTGCCAGCAGCGTAGCCGTACAGTCCGATGAGCAGTTCTTC. The V gene is TRBV9, the J gene TRBJ2-1, with D unresolved. The CDR3 is 14 amino acids. CDR1 and CDR2 from the germline V gene are SGDLS and YYNGEE. V gave up 0 bases and J gave up 8 bases, with 12 bases separating them.

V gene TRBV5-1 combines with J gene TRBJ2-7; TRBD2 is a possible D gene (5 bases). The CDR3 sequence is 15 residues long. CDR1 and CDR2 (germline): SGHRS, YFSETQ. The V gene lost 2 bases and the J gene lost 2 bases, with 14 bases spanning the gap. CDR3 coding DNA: TGCGCCAGCAGCTTACCCAGCGGCCGTCCCTACGAGCAGTACTTC. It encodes CASSLPSGRPYEQYF. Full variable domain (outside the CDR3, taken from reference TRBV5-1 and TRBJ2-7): KAGVTQTPRYLIKTRGQQVTLSCSPISGHRSVSWYQQTPGQGLQFLFEYFSETQRNKGNFPGRFSGRQFSNSRSEMNVSTLELGDSALYLCASSLPSGRPYEQYFGPGTRLTVT.

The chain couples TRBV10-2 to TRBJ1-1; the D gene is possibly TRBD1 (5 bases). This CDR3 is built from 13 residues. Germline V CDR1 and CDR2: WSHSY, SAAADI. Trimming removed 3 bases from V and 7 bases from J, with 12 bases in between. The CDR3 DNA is TGCGCCAGCAGTGAAGGGGAACCCTATGAAGCTTTCTTT. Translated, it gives CASSEGEPYEAFF.

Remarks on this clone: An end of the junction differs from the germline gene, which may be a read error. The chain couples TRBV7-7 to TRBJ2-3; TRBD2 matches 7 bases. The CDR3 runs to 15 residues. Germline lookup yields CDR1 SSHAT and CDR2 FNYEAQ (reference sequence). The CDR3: CASSPGTGGTDTQYF. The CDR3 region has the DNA TGTGCTAGCAGCCCGGGGACGGGGGGTACAGATACGCAGTATTTT.

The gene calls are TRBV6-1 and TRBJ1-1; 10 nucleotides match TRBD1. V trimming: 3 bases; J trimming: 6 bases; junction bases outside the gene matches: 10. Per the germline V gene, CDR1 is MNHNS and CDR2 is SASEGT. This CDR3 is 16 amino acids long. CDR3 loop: CASSELTGGDLSEAFF. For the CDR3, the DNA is TGTGCCAGCAGTGAGCTGACAGGGGGCGATCTATCTGAAGCTTTCTTT.

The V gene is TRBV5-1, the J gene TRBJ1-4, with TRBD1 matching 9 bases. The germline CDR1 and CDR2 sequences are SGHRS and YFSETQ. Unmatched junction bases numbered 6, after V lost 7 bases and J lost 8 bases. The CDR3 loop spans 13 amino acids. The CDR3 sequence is CASRGTGSEKLFF. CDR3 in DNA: TGCGCCAGCCGCGGGACAGGGTCGGAAAAACTGTTTTTT.

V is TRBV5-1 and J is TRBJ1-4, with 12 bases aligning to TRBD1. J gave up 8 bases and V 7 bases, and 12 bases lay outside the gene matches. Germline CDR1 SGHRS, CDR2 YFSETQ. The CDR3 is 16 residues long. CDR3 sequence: CASSPGTGGLREKLFF. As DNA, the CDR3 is TGCGCCAGCTCTCCCGGGACAGGGGGCCTGAGAGAAAAACTGTTTTTT.

CDR3 bases: TGCGCCAGCAGCCAAGTTCTATTCGGGACAGGGGTTAGCATGGGGCAGCCCCAGCATTTT. Amino acid sequence: CASSQVLFGTGVSMGQPQHF. The rearrangement links TRBV4-1 to TRBJ1-5; 10 bases fit TRBD1. The length of the CDR3 is 20 residues. The V and J ends lost 1 base and 7 bases, in that order; junction bases with no gene match: 19. Per germline, CDR1 MGHRA and CDR2 YSYEKL.